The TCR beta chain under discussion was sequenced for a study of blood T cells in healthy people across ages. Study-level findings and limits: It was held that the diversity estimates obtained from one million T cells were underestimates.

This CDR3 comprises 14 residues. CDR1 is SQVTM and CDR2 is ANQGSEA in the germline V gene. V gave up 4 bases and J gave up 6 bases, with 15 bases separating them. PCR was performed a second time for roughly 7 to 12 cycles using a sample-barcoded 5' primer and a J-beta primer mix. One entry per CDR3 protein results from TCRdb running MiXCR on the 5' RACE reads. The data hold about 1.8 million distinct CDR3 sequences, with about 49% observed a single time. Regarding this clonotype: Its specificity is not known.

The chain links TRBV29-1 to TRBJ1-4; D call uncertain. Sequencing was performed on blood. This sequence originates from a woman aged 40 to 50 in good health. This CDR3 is CSVAGGSVDEKLFF. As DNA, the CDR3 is TGCAGCGTTGCAGGAGGCTCGGTAGATGAAAAACTGTTTTTT.